The 10 T cell receptor beta chains given below trace back to one sample, sequenced in a study of graft-versus-host responses after intestinal transplantation. Assay: immunoSEQ multiplex PCR; the TCRdb copy retains only in-frame clones and omits some. The table has roughly 8,600 clones, 80% to 95% seen once. The sample here was PBMCs, taken approximately 30 days after intestinal transplant. These receptors were taken from a human patient who received an intestinal transplant, so some T cells may come from the graft donor.

J is TRBJ2-3 and V is TRBV10-1; D is ambiguous. Trimming left V 5 bases short and J 5 bases short, with 14 bases between. CDR3 length: 14 residues. In germline, CDR1 is WNHNN, CDR2 SYGVQD (reference sequence). In nucleotides, the CDR3 is TGCGCCAGCAGTTGGGCTAGTGGTGGAGATACGCAGTATTTT. Its translation is CASSWASGGDTQYF.

The chain carries TRBV19 and TRBJ1-1; tentatively, D is TRBD1 (6 bases). CDR3 length: 14 amino acids. V lost 7 bases to trimming and J lost 0 bases, with 12 bases between them. Germline CDR1 is LNHDA and CDR2 is SQIVND (reference sequence). The CDR3 coding sequence is TGTGCCAGTAAGGGGCGGGGGCTGAACACTGAAGCTTTCTTT. Translated, it gives CASKGRGLNTEAFF.

Here the CDR3 reads CASSSETGLTSDEQFF. Here the CDR3 DNA reads TGTGCCAGTAGTAGCGAAACAGGGCTAACAAGTGATGAGCAGTTCTTC. The chain combines TRBV19 with TRBJ2-1; D is perhaps TRBD1 (6 bases). Trimming cost V 4 bases and J 8 bases, with 21 bases left between them. The CDR3 has 16 residues. Per the germline V gene, CDR1 is LNHDA and CDR2 is SQIVND (reference sequence).

The chain uses TRBV7-9 and TRBJ1-2, with 7 positions matching TRBD1. J was trimmed by 2 bases and V by 5 bases; bases with no gene match: 8. Per germline, CDR1 SEHNR and CDR2 FQNEAQ (reference sequence). The CDR3 is made up of 15 amino acids. The CDR3 sequence is CASSDDREANYGYTF. DNA of the CDR3: TGTGCCAGCAGCGATGACAGGGAGGCGAACTATGGCTACACCTTC.

This clone showed up just once. The CDR3 DNA reads TGTGCCAGCACCGAAGGGGGCTTAAGGGGTCAGCCCCAGCATTTT. The encoded protein is CASTEGGLRGQPQHF. J is TRBJ1-5 and V is TRBV2, with 7 bases matching TRBD1. V was pared by 7 bases and J by 6 bases, with 12 bases of the junction left unmatched. The CDR3 contains 15 residues. The germline V gene has CDR1 SNHLY and CDR2 FYNNEI.

The chain uses TRBV27 and TRBJ2-5; D gene unclear. The tail of the sequence fits TRBJ2-7 better, so the J call may be wrong. The CDR3 totals 13 residues. Germline V gene data show CDR1 as MNHEY and CDR2 as SMNVEV (reference sequence). CDR3 sequence reads: CASSLSRYHEQYF. CDR3 sequence (DNA): TGTGCCAGCAGTTTATCGCGGTACCACGAGCAGTACTTC.

V gene TRBV4-1 combines with J gene TRBJ2-2; D could derive from TRBD1 or TRBD2 (5 bases each). V lost 1 base and J lost 6, with 18 bases in between. The CDR3 covers 17 residues. Germline V gene data show CDR1 as MGHRA and CDR2 as YSYEKL. The CDR3 DNA is TGCGCCAGCAGCCAAGCCCCTATAGGGACGACAGCCGGGGAGCTGTTTTTT. Translated, it gives CASSQAPIGTTAGELFF.

The chain links TRBV4-2 to TRBJ1-2; D unclear. Per the germline V gene, CDR1 is LGHNA and CDR2 is YNFKEQ. The CDR3 is 13 amino acids. V gave up 0 bases and J gave up 5 bases, with 7 bases separating them. The CDR3 here is CASSQDRIYGYTF. In DNA form, the CDR3 reads TGTGCCAGCAGCCAAGACAGGATTTATGGCTACACCTTC.

This clone appeared a single time. The chain employs TRBV9 and TRBJ1-4, with TRBD1 identical over 7 bases. With 4 bases clipped from V and 11 bases from J, the junction kept 8 bases outside the gene matches. CDR3 length: 13 amino acids. The V gene's germline CDR1 is SGDLS and CDR2 YYNGEE. This chain's CDR3 is CASSTRQGRKLFF. The CDR3 nucleotides are TGTGCCAGCAGCACCCGACAGGGAAGGAAACTGTTTTTT.

The chain employs TRBV7-3 and TRBJ2-3; a possible D gene is TRBD1 (7 bases). Germline loops: CDR1 SGHTA, CDR2 FQGTGA. This CDR3 is built from 15 residues. The V end was cut by 5 bases, the J end by 4 bases, with 16 bases between. The CDR3 bases are TGTGCCAGCAGCCCGTGGGCCAGGGGGGCAGATACGCAGTATTTT. Protein: CASSPWARGADTQYF.